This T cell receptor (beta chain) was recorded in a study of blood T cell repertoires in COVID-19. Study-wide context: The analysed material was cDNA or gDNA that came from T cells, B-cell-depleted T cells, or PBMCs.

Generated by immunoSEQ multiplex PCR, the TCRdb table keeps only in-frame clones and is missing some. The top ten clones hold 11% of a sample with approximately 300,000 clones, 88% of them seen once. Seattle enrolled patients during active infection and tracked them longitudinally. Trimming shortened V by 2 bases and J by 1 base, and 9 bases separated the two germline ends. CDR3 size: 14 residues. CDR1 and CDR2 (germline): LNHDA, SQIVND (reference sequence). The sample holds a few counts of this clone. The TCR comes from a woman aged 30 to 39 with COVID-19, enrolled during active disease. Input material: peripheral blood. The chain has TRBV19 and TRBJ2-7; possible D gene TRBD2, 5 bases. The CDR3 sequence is CASSINTGSYEQYF. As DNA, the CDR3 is TGTGCCAGTAGTATAAATACGGGATCCTACGAGCAGTACTTC.